This T cell receptor beta chain was recovered during a study of cytomegalovirus exposure and HLA in healthy donors. Study observations and caveats: The study assumed roughly uniform donor sequencing depth for presence/absence analyses. The study listed around 150 cytomegalovirus-associated TCR beta chains.

This clone was detected once. Its antigen is undetermined. PCR amplification relied on 60 Vbeta primers (plus 13 Jbeta primers). Using immunoSEQ multiplex PCR, the repertoire was profiled, and TCRdb retains in-frame clones only, with some absent. The data show 150,000 to 200,000 clones, around 80% seen once. Germline V lookup: CDR1 SGHAT, CDR2 FQNNGV. CDR3 size: 15 residues. The trim removed 6 bases at V and 2 bases at J, leaving 9 bases unmatched. This chain connects TRBV11-2 to TRBJ2-7, with 8 bases aligning to TRBD1. Sequenced material: PBMCs. The TCR comes from a woman under 30 in good health and CMV-seronegative. The CDR3 coding sequence is TGTGCCAGCAGACGTAAATGGGACAGGACCTACGAGCAGTACTTC. It is translated as CASRRKWDRTYEQYF.